This is a list of T cell receptor beta chains from one sample in a study of T-cell memory formation after mild COVID-19. TCRdb passed the 5' RACE reads through MiXCR, listing each CDR3 protein once. The sample carries under 200,000 distinct CDR3 sequences, 11% recorded once. The sequencing sample was made of PBMCs or a T cell subset sorted from them (not recorded which). The receptor set was obtained from a man between 18 and 35 years old who had mild COVID-19 (a few samples of this study predate the infection). Cell type and time point are not known. CDR3s leave out the opening cysteine and the closing phenylalanine or tryptophan. The order of the fields is CDR3 length, V gene, CDR3 protein.

CDR3 length: 13
V gene: TRBV7-7
CDR3 protein: ASSLGTGETYEQY

CDR3 length: 14
V gene: TRBV7-3
CDR3 protein: ASSPGVFSNAFEQY

CDR3 length: 14
V gene: TRBV28
CDR3 protein: ASKTGQSSYNSPLH

CDR3 length: 10
V gene: TRBV20-1
CDR3 protein: SARSSGAEQF

CDR3 length: 11
V gene: TRBV7-3
CDR3 protein: ASSLAYGDGYT

CDR3 length: 13
V gene: TRBV7-2
CDR3 protein: ASSLLGGFYNEQF

CDR3 length: 10
V gene: TRBV7-9
CDR3 protein: ASSLAFYEQY

CDR3 length: 10
V gene: TRBV28
CDR3 protein: ATSSQDTEAF

CDR3 length: 11
V gene: TRBV20-1
CDR3 protein: SAREPGQETQY

CDR3 length: 14
V gene: TRBV5-6
CDR3 protein: ASSLVGAPGANVLT

CDR3 length: 12
V gene: TRBV5-4
CDR3 protein: ASSLAGTGNTIY

CDR3 length: 12
V gene: TRBV6-5
CDR3 protein: ASSYDREKYEQY

CDR3 length: 15
V gene: TRBV4-2
CDR3 protein: ASSALSGWTTADTQY

CDR3 length: 13
V gene: TRBV6-1
CDR3 protein: ASSQGDSNSRKLF

CDR3 length: 13
V gene: TRBV7-9
CDR3 protein: ASSLGWQGANIQY